This T cell receptor beta chain was recorded in a study of T cell responses to AZD1222 COVID-19 vaccine. Method: immunoSEQ multiplex PCR; TCRdb's copy keeps in-frame clones and lacks some. The sample lists approximately 150,000 clones; 80% to 95% were seen once. The CDR3 runs to 13 residues. The germline V gene has CDR1 MNHNY and CDR2 SVGAGI (reference sequence). V gave up 7 bases and J gave up 2 bases, with 9 bases separating them. This sample comprised peripheral blood, obtained on day 0 of AZD1222 vaccination. The chain recombines TRBV6-6 with TRBJ1-5; no reliable D call. The TCR was taken from an adult in good health. In DNA, the CDR3 is TGTGCCAGCAAAGAGGCAGGCAATCAGCCCCAGCATTTT. Encoded protein: CASKEAGNQPQHF.